The 32 T cell receptor beta chains in this list originate from one sample, sequenced in a study of blood T cell repertoires in COVID-19. This table comes from immunoSEQ multiplex PCR, and its TCRdb copy is limited to in-frame clones, with some not included. The table has about 150,000 clones, 70% to 90% seen once. The sequenced sample was peripheral blood. These receptors were collected from a man between 60 and 75 years old with acute or convalescent COVID-19.

The count of this clone is one. This sequence joins TRBV18 and TRBJ2-2, with 7 bases aligning to TRBD1. The CDR3 is 14 amino acids. Losses at the gene ends were 4 bases for V and 4 bases for J; bases not matched to a gene: 3. Germline values: CDR1 KGHSH, CDR2 LQKENI. CDR3: CASSLRQGTGELFF. The CDR3 nucleotides read TGTGCCAGCTCACTTAGACAGGGCACCGGGGAGCTGTTTTTT. The full variable domain, in which reference TRBV18 and TRBJ2-2 provide the parts outside the CDR3, is NAGVMQNPRHLVRRRGQEARLRCSPMKGHSHVYWYRQLPEEGLKFMVYLQKENIIDESGMPKERFSAEFPKEGPSILRIQQVVRGDSAAYFCASSLRQGTGELFFGEGSRLTVL.

V is TRBV15 and J is TRBJ2-7; D is possibly TRBD1 (5 bases). The germline gives CDR1 LNHNV, CDR2 YYDKDF (reference sequence). With 3 bases removed from V and 5 bases from J, the gap between germline ends came to 17 bases. The CDR3 is made up of 15 amino acids. The CDR3 loop is CATSSALNRLHEQYF. In DNA form, the CDR3 reads TGTGCCACCAGCAGCGCCCTAAACAGGCTCCACGAGCAGTACTTC.

Worth noting for this clone: Other nucleotide sequences from this sample produce the same CDR3. J is TRBJ1-2 and V is TRBV25-1, with D uncertain. In germline, CDR1 is MGHDK, CDR2 SYGVNS. The ends were cut back, 2 bases at V and 4 bases at J, with 11 bases in the middle. CDR3 length equals 14 residues. The CDR3 DNA follows: TGTGCCAGCAGTGAACCAGGCAGCTTCTATGGCTACACCTTC. Translating gives CASSEPGSFYGYTF.

V is TRBV2 and J is TRBJ1-2; TRBD1 is a possible D gene (5 bases). The germline CDR1 and CDR2 sequences are SNHLY and FYNNEI. V gave up 1 base and J gave up 5 bases, with 17 bases separating them. This CDR3 is 16 amino acids long. CDR3 nucleotides: TGTGCCAGCAGTGAAGTTTATGGAGGGGTGGTTTATGGCTACACCTTC. The encoded protein is CASSEVYGGVVYGYTF. Full variable domain (missing parts from reference TRBV2 and TRBJ1-2): EPEVTQTPSHQVTQMGQEVILRCVPISNHLYFYWYRQILGQKVEFLVSFYNNEISEKSEIFDDQFSVERPDGSNFTLKIRSTKLEDSAMYFCASSEVYGGVVYGYTFGSGTRLTVV.

V and J are TRBV29-1 and TRBJ2-5; D possibly corresponds to TRBD2 (6 bases). The CDR3 covers 12 residues. V gave up 4 bases and J gave up 4 bases, with 10 bases separating them. Germline values: CDR1 SQVTM, CDR2 ANQGSEA. The CDR3: CSVVEGRETQYF. The CDR3 DNA follows: TGCAGCGTTGTGGAGGGGCGAGAGACCCAGTACTTC.

This chain uses TRBV6-5 with TRBJ1-2; no clear D gene. Germline V lookup: CDR1 MNHEY, CDR2 SVGAGI. V was pared by 0 bases and J by 3 bases, with 14 bases between. The CDR3 consists of 16 residues. CDR3 coding DNA: TGTGCCAGCAGTTACTCGTCGGGAGAACCTTACTATGGCTACACCTTC. Its protein is CASSYSSGEPYYGYTF.

This clone was observed once. This rearrangement joins TRBV18 to TRBJ2-2; 9 bases fit TRBD2. The germline V gene encodes CDR1 KGHSH and CDR2 LQKENI. The CDR3 has 16 residues. J gave up 3 bases and V 2 bases, and 4 bases lay outside the gene matches. In nucleotides, the CDR3 is TGTGCCAGCTCACCAAGGGCTAGCGGGGACACCGGGGAGCTGTTTTTT. The encoded protein is CASSPRASGDTGELFF.

The rearrangement joins TRBV4-2 to TRBJ2-5; 11 positions agree with TRBD2. J lost 4 bases, V lost 0 bases, and 1 base had no gene match. The CDR3 runs to 15 residues. CDR1 and CDR2 (germline): LGHNA, YNFKEQ. DNA of the CDR3: TGTGCCAGCAGCCAAGACGGGACTAGCGGAGAGACCCAGTACTTC. Its translation: CASSQDGTSGETQYF.

A single count supports this clone. This sequence joins TRBV6-6 and TRBJ1-1, with a weak D call TRBD1 (5 bases). This CDR3 has 13 residues. Per the germline V gene, CDR1 is MNHNY and CDR2 is SVGAGI (reference sequence). V was shortened by 6 bases and J by 4 bases, with 12 bases between the two germline ends. The CDR3 sequence: CASRVGGVTEAFF. CDR3 DNA: TGTGCCAGCAGGGTCGGGGGGGTCACTGAAGCTTTCTTT.

The rearrangement joins TRBV24-1 to TRBJ2-7, with 7 nucleotides matching TRBD1. Germline CDR1 and CDR2: KGHDR and SFDVKD. This CDR3 has 15 residues. J was trimmed by 4 bases and V by 4 bases; bases with no gene match: 9. The CDR3 DNA sequence: TGTGCCACCAGTGACCCTCAGGACAGGTCTTACGAGCAGTACTTC. Translation gives CATSDPQDRSYEQYF.

The chain combines TRBV6-5 with TRBJ2-5; 10 bases fit TRBD2. Unmatched junction bases numbered 6, after V lost 2 bases and J lost 3 bases. Germline CDR1 MNHEY, CDR2 SVGAGI. CDR3 length equals 16 residues. CDR3 in DNA: TGTGCCAGCAGTTACCGAAAACTAGCGGGGAAAGAGACCCAGTACTTC. Translating it yields CASSYRKLAGKETQYF.

The rearrangement links TRBV4-3 to TRBJ2-3, with TRBD1 identical over 7 bases. V shed 0 bases, J shed 0 bases, and the junction held 3 bases outside the gene matches. In germline, CDR1 is LGHNA, CDR2 YSLEER. The CDR3 is 16 amino acids. For the CDR3, the DNA is TGCGCCAGCAGCCAAGACTGGACAGGTAGCACAGATACGCAGTATTTT. Encoded protein: CASSQDWTGSTDTQYF.

The chain joins TRBV24-1 to TRBJ1-5; D perhaps matches TRBD1 (5 bases). V was trimmed by 12 bases and J by 3 bases, leaving 14 bases between them. The CDR3 length is 13 residues. Germline CDR1 is KGHDR and CDR2 is SFDVKD. CDR3 in DNA: TGTGCCCACGGGAGCAGGGACAATCAGCCCCAGCATTTT. Encoded protein: CAHGSRDNQPQHF.

V and J are TRBV9 and TRBJ2-5; TRBD1 is a possible D gene (6 bases). Germline V CDR1 and CDR2: SGDLS, YYNGEE. Trimming pared 4 bases from V and 0 bases from J, leaving 16 bases between. The CDR3 runs to 16 residues. This CDR3 is CASSPGVSGDQETQYF. CDR3 coding DNA: TGTGCCAGCAGCCCAGGGGTTTCCGGGGACCAAGAGACCCAGTACTTC.

Only a few counts were recorded for this clone. The rearrangement links TRBV5-1 to TRBJ2-7, with D possibly matching TRBD1 (5 bases). The CDR3 covers 14 residues. V lost 6 bases and J 3 bases, leaving 16 bases between the germline ends. The germline V gene has CDR1 SGHRS and CDR2 YFSETQ. This chain's CDR3 is CASKGQGVIYEQYF. The CDR3 region has the DNA TGCGCCAGCAAGGGGCAGGGTGTAATCTACGAGCAGTACTTC.

The chain has TRBV5-1 and TRBJ2-1; D is undetermined. V shed 4 bases and J shed 8 bases, with 10 bases lying between them. Per the germline V gene, CDR1 is SGHRS and CDR2 is YFSETQ. This CDR3 is 12 amino acids long. The CDR3 region is CASSEDSYEQFF. The CDR3 nucleotides are TGCGCCAGCAGCGAAGACTCCTATGAGCAGTTCTTC.

V is TRBV7-9 and J is TRBJ1-4, with D unresolved. The germline gives CDR1 SEHNR, CDR2 FQNEAQ (reference sequence). Trimming removed 3 bases at V and 8 bases at J, with 16 bases between. The CDR3 runs to 15 residues. The CDR3, as DNA: TGTGCCAGCAGCTTTGGGCGAACAGAAGCCGAAAAACTGTTTTTT. Protein sequence: CASSFGRTEAEKLFF.

The chain links TRBV19 to TRBJ2-1, with 9 bases that match TRBD2. CDR3 length: 15 residues. V shed 0 bases and J 7 bases; nucleotides not matched to a gene: 4. From germline, CDR1 is LNHDA and CDR2 SQIVND (reference sequence). The CDR3 DNA sequence: TGTGCCAGTAGTATAGACCTAGCGGGGTATAATGAGCAGTTCTTC. As protein: CASSIDLAGYNEQFF. The full variable domain, rest sourced from reference TRBV19 and TRBJ2-1, is DGGITQSPKYLFRKEGQNVTLSCEQNLNHDAMYWYRQDPGQGLRLIYYSQIVNDFQKGDIAEGYSVSREKKESFPLTVTSAQKNPTAFYLCASSIDLAGYNEQFFGPGTRLTVL.

This chain uses TRBV7-8 with TRBJ1-5; D perhaps matches TRBD1 (5 bases). Germline V gene data show CDR1 as SGHVS and CDR2 as FQNEAQ. Trimming removed 5 bases from V and 2 bases from J, with 19 bases in between. This CDR3 has 17 residues. In nucleotides, the CDR3 is TGTGCCAGCAGCACGACCCGGGGGATTTTGGGCAATCAGCCCCAGCATTTT. This translates into CASSTTRGILGNQPQHF.

The V gene is TRBV29-1, the J gene TRBJ1-1; 8 nucleotides align to TRBD1. The CDR3 spans 12 residues. The V gene end was trimmed by 4 bases and the J gene end by 2 bases; junction bases not matched to a gene: 0. Per germline, CDR1 SQVTM and CDR2 ANQGSEA. In DNA form, the CDR3 reads TGCAGCGTTGCAGGGGGCAACACTGAAGCTTTCTTT. Translation: CSVAGGNTEAFF.

The chain employs TRBV5-1 and TRBJ2-7; 11 positions agree with TRBD1. Germline V gives CDR1 SGHRS, CDR2 YFSETQ. This CDR3 has 16 amino acids. With V trimmed by 0 bases and J by 4 bases, 6 bases remained unmatched. The CDR3 loop is CASSLGGGQGVYEQYF. The CDR3 region has the DNA TGCGCCAGCAGCTTGGGTGGGGGACAGGGGGTGTACGAGCAGTACTTC.

The V gene is TRBV6-5, the J gene TRBJ2-1; D perhaps matches TRBD1 (7 bases). V shed 2 bases and J shed 2 bases, with 13 bases lying between them. CDR3 length: 16 amino acids. Looked up from germline, CDR1 is MNHEY and CDR2 is SVGAGI. CDR3 in amino acids: CASSYLGRGAYNEQFF. The DNA for the CDR3 is TGTGCCAGCAGTTACCTGGGCAGGGGGGCCTACAATGAGCAGTTCTTC.

This clone was seen a single time. The chain has TRBV5-8 and TRBJ1-1; D unclear. Germline values: CDR1 SGHTS, CDR2 YDEGEE. Trimming left V 8 bases short and J 5 bases short, with 10 bases between. The CDR3 is 11 amino acids. CDR3 protein: CASIMRTEAFF. The CDR3 bases are TGTGCCAGTATTATGAGGACTGAAGCTTTCTTT. The whole variable domain, remainder taken from reference TRBV5-8 and TRBJ1-1, is EAGVTQSPTHLIKTRGQQATLRCSPISGHTSVYWYQQALGLGLQFLLWYDEGEERNRGNFPPRFSGRQFPNYSSELNVNALELEDSALYLCASIMRTEAFFGQGTRLTVV.

This chain's CDR3 is CVVGTDSYEQYF. Written as DNA, the CDR3 is TGTGTCGTCGGGACAGACTCCTACGAGCAGTACTTC. The rearrangement uses TRBV30 and TRBJ2-7, with 7 positions matching TRBD1. The germline CDR1 and CDR2 sequences are GTSNPN and SVGIG (reference sequence). The length of the CDR3 is 12 residues.

This clone showed up just a few times. This chain connects TRBV19 to TRBJ1-3, with D perhaps matching TRBD1 (5 bases). Trimming removed 5 bases at V and 2 bases at J, with 13 bases between. The germline V gene has CDR1 LNHDA and CDR2 SQIVND (reference sequence). This CDR3 is 15 amino acids long. The CDR3 DNA reads TGTGCCAGTAGTGTCACCGCGGGGGCTGGAAACACCATATATTTT. It encodes CASSVTAGAGNTIYF.

The DNA of the CDR3 is TGTGCCAGGACTAGGGCTTCGCCCGATGGCGACACTGAAGCTTTCTTT. Amino acid sequence: CARTRASPDGDTEAFF. The chain uses TRBV19 and TRBJ1-1; no firm D call. Germline V lookup: CDR1 LNHDA, CDR2 SQIVND (reference sequence). The V gene lost 9 bases and the J gene lost 3 bases, with 23 bases spanning the gap. There are 16 residues in the CDR3.

The chain uses TRBV6-1 and TRBJ2-1, with 11 bases aligning to TRBD2. The CDR3 length is 16 residues. With 3 bases clipped from V and 2 bases from J, the junction kept 3 bases outside the gene matches. CDR1 is MNHNS and CDR2 is SASEGT in the germline V gene. The CDR3 bases are TGTGCCAGCAGTGATTTGACTAGCGGGGCCTACAATGAGCAGTTCTTC. Amino acids: CASSDLTSGAYNEQFF.

This clone was recorded once. Compared with germline, one end of the junction differs, possibly owing to a read error. This same CDR3 is encoded by further DNA sequences in the sample. V and J are TRBV7-7 and TRBJ2-1; TRBD2 aligns across 7 bases. The CDR3 loop spans 15 amino acids. The germline V gene encodes CDR1 SSHAT and CDR2 FNYEAQ (reference sequence). The DNA of the CDR3 is TGTGCTAGCAGCCCCTGGGACTACTCCTACAATGAGCAGTTCTTC. It encodes CASSPWDYSYNEQFF.

The chain combines TRBV7-9 with TRBJ1-2; D is uncertain. This CDR3 region has 15 residues. V was pared by 1 base and J by 10 bases, with 19 bases between. Germline V gene lookup returns CDR1 SEHNR and CDR2 FQNEAQ (reference sequence). The CDR3: CASSLVESATLDYTF. The CDR3 DNA reads TGTGCCAGCAGCTTAGTGGAGTCCGCTACCCTGGACTACACCTTC.

The chain links TRBV4-1 to TRBJ2-7; D is unresolved. Germline V lookup: CDR1 MGHRA, CDR2 YSYEKL. The V end was cut by 4 bases, the J end by 0 bases, with 13 bases between. The CDR3 is 15 residues long. This chain's CDR3 is CASSPEAGPSYEQYF. For the CDR3, the DNA is TGCGCCAGCAGCCCAGAGGCAGGTCCCTCCTACGAGCAGTACTTC.

This chain uses TRBV11-3 with TRBJ2-3; tentative D call: TRBD2 (6 bases). The CDR3 covers 14 residues. The germline V and J ends were trimmed by 2 bases and 4 bases, with 10 bases remaining between them. CDR1 and CDR2 (germline): SGHNT, YENEEA. The CDR3 sequence is CASSLRGKADTQYF. In DNA, the CDR3 is TGTGCCAGCAGCTTACGGGGGAAGGCAGATACGCAGTATTTT.

The chain recombines TRBV4-1 with TRBJ1-1; D is ambiguous. CDR1 and CDR2 (germline): MGHRA, YSYEKL. V lost 0 bases, J lost 1 base, and 9 bases lay in between. The CDR3 contains 15 residues. As DNA, the CDR3 is TGCGCCAGCAGCCAAGACTTTCTCAGGAACACTGAAGCTTTCTTT. Translation: CASSQDFLRNTEAFF.